The 26 T cell receptor beta chains below all came from one sample that was sequenced in a study of shared clonotypes between healthy human individuals (dated by TCRdb to the early 2020s). Library method: the immunoSEQ multiplex PCR assay. TCRdb obtained this table from immuneACCESS and retained in-frame rearrangements with V and J assigned. These tables miss some clones; where compared with another copy, unresolved V genes account for less than half of the shortfall, and the remainder is unexplained. The sample table records 650,000 to 700,000 clones; about 92% of these occur just once. The leading ten clones occupy 30% to 40% of the sample. Sequenced sample: memory CD8+ T cells from PBMCs. Taken with the paper, the label for cell subset or site translates to: CD45RO+ cells pooled with CCR7-negative TemRA cells. The source of these receptors is a man between 18 and 29 years old in good health. Some clones in this sample may be carry-over from other donors' samples.

The V call is TRBV28, the J call TRBJ2-1, with 7 bases lining up with TRBD2. Germline CDR1 reads MDHEN; CDR2 reads SYDVKM. The trim removed 6 bases at V and 5 bases at J, leaving 10 bases unmatched. CDR3 length: 15 residues. This CDR3 reads CASRVSSGRNNEQFF. DNA of the CDR3: TGTGCCAGCAGGGTATCTAGCGGCCGTAACAATGAGCAGTTCTTC.

The chain recombines TRBV10-3 with TRBJ1-1; D gene ambiguous. This CDR3 spans 15 amino acids. Germline V gives CDR1 ENHRY, CDR2 SYGVKD. Trimming removed 3 bases at V and 1 base at J, with 12 bases between. The CDR3 DNA is TGTGCCATCAGTGAAGAAGCCATGCCGAACACTGAAGCTTTCTTT. Translation: CAISEEAMPNTEAFF.

This clone was recorded a few times. CDR3 DNA: TGTGCCAGCAGCCCGGGACAGGGGGCGAAGCTGTTTTTT. Its protein product is CASSPGQGAKLFF. The chain couples TRBV7-9 to TRBJ1-4; TRBD1 matches at 12 bases. J was trimmed by 14 bases and V by 5 bases; bases with no gene match: 6. CDR1 and CDR2 from the germline V gene are SEHNR and FQNEAQ (reference sequence). CDR3 length: 13 residues.

The chain joins TRBV28 to TRBJ1-2; 7 nucleotides align to TRBD1. The V gene end was trimmed by 4 bases and the J gene end by 4 bases; junction bases not matched to a gene: 9. The CDR3 has 15 amino acids. Per germline, CDR1 MDHEN and CDR2 SYDVKM. The CDR3 here is CASSSRQGPGYGYTF. CDR3 DNA: TGTGCCAGCAGTTCGAGACAGGGCCCCGGCTATGGCTACACCTTC.

V and J are TRBV2 and TRBJ2-2, with a tentative D call TRBD2 (5 bases). Trimming pared 6 bases from V and 5 bases from J, leaving 10 bases between. This CDR3 comprises 13 residues. Germline-derived CDR1 and CDR2 are SNHLY and FYNNEI. As DNA, the CDR3 is TGTGCCAGCAGCCTCAGACTAACCGGGGAGCTGTTTTTT. It encodes CASSLRLTGELFF.

The chain recombines TRBV7-9 with TRBJ2-2; maybe TRBD1 (6 bases). The germline V gene encodes CDR1 SEHNR and CDR2 FQNEAQ (reference sequence). With 3 bases removed from V and 6 bases from J, the gap between germline ends came to 14 bases. CDR3 length: 15 residues. DNA for the CDR3: TGTGCCAGCAGCTTCAGGCCAGGGGAATCCGGGGAGCTGTTTTTT. Protein product: CASSFRPGESGELFF.

The chain couples TRBV7-8 to TRBJ1-4; 8 nucleotides match TRBD1. The germline V gene has CDR1 SGHVS and CDR2 FQNEAQ. There are 15 residues in the CDR3. With V trimmed by 1 base and J by 5 bases, 3 bases remained unmatched. Here the CDR3 DNA reads TGTGCCAGCAGCTTAGAGGGACAGGCAAATGAAAAACTGTTTTTT. It translates to CASSLEGQANEKLFF.

The V gene is TRBV2, the J gene TRBJ2-3; a possible D gene is TRBD2 (6 bases). Trimming took 6 bases from V and 8 from J, leaving 15 bases between them. Germline CDR1 is SNHLY and CDR2 is FYNNEI. This CDR3 region has 13 residues. CDR3 residues: CASRGREVITQYF. The CDR3 coding sequence is TGTGCCAGCAGAGGTAGGGAGGTGATTACGCAGTATTTT.

The gene calls are TRBV21-1 and TRBJ2-7; TRBD2 is the table's D call, not checked against the DNA. TRBV21-1 is classified as a pseudogene. There are 19 residues in the CDR3. The CDR3 reads CASSNRAGGYPNALHEQYF. CDR3 DNA: TGTGCCAGCAGCAACCGAGCGGGAGGGTACCCCAACGCCCTCCACGAGCAGTACTTC.

The rearrangement uses TRBV9 and TRBJ2-3, with 12 bases aligning to TRBD2. With V trimmed by 0 bases and J by 2 bases, 7 bases remained unmatched. Germline CDR1 reads SGDLS; CDR2 reads YYNGEE. The CDR3 is 18 residues long. CDR3 sequence (DNA): TGTGCCAGCAGCGTAGACTGGCTAGCGGGAGGGTACACAGATACGCAGTATTTT. This translates into CASSVDWLAGGYTDTQYF.

The chain is built from TRBV7-9 and TRBJ2-7; no reliable D call. Germline lookup yields CDR1 SEHNR and CDR2 FQNEAQ (reference sequence). The CDR3 totals 13 residues. With 5 bases removed from V and 3 bases from J, the gap between germline ends came to 11 bases. CDR3 protein: CASSPDSFYEQYF. Written as DNA, the CDR3 is TGTGCCAGCAGCCCTGATTCTTTCTACGAGCAGTACTTC.

The chain links TRBV27 to TRBJ2-1; no clear D. Germline V gene data show CDR1 as MNHEY and CDR2 as SMNVEV (reference sequence). CDR3 size: 11 residues. V dropped 2 bases and J dropped 11 bases, with 7 bases sitting between them. This CDR3 is CASSLGFQQFF. The DNA of the CDR3 is TGTGCCAGCAGTTTAGGGTTTCAGCAGTTCTTC.

The chain couples TRBV6-1 to TRBJ1-2; D may be TRBD1 (5 bases). V lost 8 bases, J lost 7 bases, and 23 bases lay in between. The CDR3 has 15 residues. CDR1 is MNHNS, CDR2 SASEGT, per germline. The CDR3 here is CASGADDPNISGYTF. The CDR3 DNA sequence: TGTGCCAGCGGGGCAGACGACCCGAACATCTCTGGCTACACCTTC.

The chain links TRBV5-6 to TRBJ2-5, with TRBD2 matching over 15 bases. CDR1 is SGHDT, CDR2 YYEEEE, per germline. V lost 2 bases, J lost 6 bases, and 2 bases stayed unmatched. CDR3 length: 15 amino acids. The CDR3 DNA sequence: TGTGCCAGCAGCTTTGGGACTAGCGGGAGGCAGACCCAGTACTTC. Amino acids: CASSFGTSGRQTQYF. Full variable domain (missing parts from reference TRBV5-6 and TRBJ2-5): DAGVTQSPTHLIKTRGQQVTLRCSPKSGHDTVSWYQQALGQGPQFIFQYYEEEERQRGNFPDRFSGHQFPNYSSELNVNALLLGDSALYLCASSFGTSGRQTQYFGPGTRLLVL.

The sample holds a few counts of this clone. The J gene is TRBJ2-4, the V gene TRBV2; the match to TRBD2 covers 10 bases. The V segment lost 7 bases and the J segment 0 bases; nucleotides outside the gene matches: 3. Germline V lookup: CDR1 SNHLY, CDR2 FYNNEI. The CDR3 runs 15 residues. CDR3 DNA: TGTGCCAGCAAACTAGCGGGAAAAGCCAAAAACATTCAGTACTTC. Its translation: CASKLAGKAKNIQYF.

The rearrangement joins TRBV30 to TRBJ2-1, with 9 bases lining up with TRBD2. Germline CDR1 GTSNPN, CDR2 SVGIG (reference sequence). There are 19 residues in the CDR3. The V segment lost 0 bases and the J segment 15 bases; nucleotides outside the gene matches: 27. CDR3 protein: CAWSVYEVGPRGSGSSPFF. The CDR3 DNA follows: TGTGCCTGGAGTGTATATGAGGTAGGGCCTCGGGGTAGCGGGAGTAGTCCGTTCTTC. Together with reference TRBV30 and TRBJ2-1, the CDR3 gives the full variable domain: SQTIHQWPATLVQPVGSPLSLECTVEGTSNPNLYWYRQAAGRGLQLLFYSVGIGQISSEVPQNLSASRPQDRQFILSSKKLLLSDSGFYLCAWSVYEVGPRGSGSSPFFGPGTRLTVL.

The chain recombines TRBV27 with TRBJ2-1; D might be TRBD2 (5 bases). Germline CDR1 reads MNHEY; CDR2 reads SMNVEV (reference sequence). V lost 2 bases, J lost 4 bases, and 15 bases lay in between. The CDR3 has 16 amino acids. DNA for the CDR3: TGTGCCAGCAGTTTACTTGGCGGAGGCGGGTACAATGAGCAGTTCTTC. This codes for CASSLLGGGGYNEQFF.

The J gene is TRBJ2-7, the V gene TRBV6-1; D may correspond to TRBD1 or TRBD2 (5 bases each). The CDR3 consists of 16 residues. CDR1 and CDR2 from the germline V gene are MNHNS and SASEGT. The V and J ends lost 2 bases and 6 bases respectively, with 20 bases between them. The CDR3 DNA is TGTGCCAGCAGTGAACTTGAGGGGACCCTATCGAGCGAGCAGTACTTC. It specifies CASSELEGTLSSEQYF.

The chain combines TRBV4-1 with TRBJ2-7; 7 bases are a match to TRBD2. The CDR3 runs to 16 residues. The germline CDR1 and CDR2 sequences are MGHRA and YSYEKL. The trim removed 2 bases at V and 1 base at J, leaving 8 bases unmatched. The CDR3 DNA reads TGCGCCAGCAGCCAAAGGGAAGCGGGAACGTCCTACGAGCAGTACTTC. Translated, it gives CASSQREAGTSYEQYF.

The rearrangement links TRBV5-4 to TRBJ1-1, with D possibly TRBD1 on 5 matching bases. Germline V gene lookup returns CDR1 SGHNT and CDR2 YYREEE (reference sequence). V lost 7 bases, J lost 5 bases, and 9 bases lay in between. This CDR3 is built from 11 residues. The DNA for the CDR3 is TGTGCCAGCTGGGGGGGAACTGAAGCTTTCTTT. Translation gives CASWGGTEAFF.

This clone is a singleton in its sample. This chain links TRBV9 with TRBJ2-7; TRBD1 might be the D (5 bases). This CDR3 is built from 16 residues. Trimming removed 4 bases from V and 0 bases from J, with 17 bases in between. Germline V gene data show CDR1 as SGDLS and CDR2 as YYNGEE. DNA for the CDR3: TGTGCCAGCAGCCCAAAGGTAGTACAGGCCTCCTACGAGCAGTACTTC. Translated: CASSPKVVQASYEQYF.

This clone was detected ten times or more. The V gene is TRBV27, the J gene TRBJ2-7; tentative D call: TRBD1 (5 bases). Germline CDR1 is MNHEY and CDR2 is SMNVEV (reference sequence). V lost 10 bases and J 2 bases, leaving 15 bases between the germline ends. CDR3 size: 13 residues. CDR3 loop: CATGQGVTYEQYF. The CDR3 region has the DNA TGTGCCACCGGACAAGGGGTAACCTACGAGCAGTACTTC.

V and J are TRBV10-3 and TRBJ2-7, with 12 bases lining up with TRBD2. Germline V gene sequence: CDR1 ENHRY, CDR2 SYGVKD. J was trimmed by 2 bases and V by 2 bases; bases with no gene match: 10. CDR3 length equals 18 residues. CDR3 residues: CAISEKRFLAGGPYEQYF. The DNA for the CDR3 is TGTGCCATCAGTGAGAAGAGATTTCTAGCGGGAGGGCCCTACGAGCAGTACTTC.

The V gene is TRBV6-1, the J gene TRBJ2-1; 7 nucleotides match TRBD1. The V gene end was trimmed by 6 bases and the J gene end by 10 bases; junction bases not matched to a gene: 15. Per the germline V gene, CDR1 is MNHNS and CDR2 is SASEGT. The CDR3 sequence is 15 residues long. The CDR3: CASSTGPGQTGEQFF. The CDR3 nucleotides are TGTGCCAGCAGCACAGGTCCGGGACAGACGGGCGAGCAGTTCTTC.

This chain uses TRBV4-1 with TRBJ2-2; 7 bases fit TRBD1. Germline CDR1 reads MGHRA; CDR2 reads YSYEKL. This CDR3 spans 15 amino acids. V gave up 3 bases and J gave up 4 bases; unmatched junction bases: 5. The CDR3 sequence is CASSHLTGFTGELFF. CDR3 bases: TGCGCCAGCAGCCACCTGACAGGGTTCACCGGGGAGCTGTTTTTT.

The chain has TRBV4-1 and TRBJ2-1; D remains ambiguous. The germline V gene encodes CDR1 MGHRA and CDR2 YSYEKL. V was shortened by 0 bases and J by 4 bases, with 13 bases between the two germline ends. This CDR3 contains 16 residues. The CDR3 nucleotides read TGCGCCAGCAGCCAAGATATCTTACCCAATTACAATGAGCAGTTCTTC. It yields the protein CASSQDILPNYNEQFF.